In its sample, the clone carrying this T cell receptor beta chain was seen a few times. The length of the CDR3 is 14 residues. Germline CDR1 and CDR2: LNHNV and YYDKDF (reference sequence). V lost 0 bases and J 5 bases, leaving 10 bases between the germline ends. This entry is derived from a study of shared clonotypes between healthy human individuals. The assay was immunoSEQ multiplex PCR, and TCRdb's table has in-frame clones only and misses some. Of approximately 2,300,000 clones in the sample, around 92% were seen once. The chain joins TRBV15 to TRBJ1-1; a weak D match, TRBD1 (5 bases). The clonotype comes from a man aged 18 to 29 in good health. Some clones in this sample may be carry-over from other donors' samples. Sequencing was carried out using naive CD4+ T cells from PBMCs. The subset was: CD45RA+ positively selected. The chain's CDR3 is CATSRDHPGTEAFF. The CDR3 DNA reads as TGTGCCACCAGCAGAGACCATCCAGGGACTGAAGCTTTCTTT.